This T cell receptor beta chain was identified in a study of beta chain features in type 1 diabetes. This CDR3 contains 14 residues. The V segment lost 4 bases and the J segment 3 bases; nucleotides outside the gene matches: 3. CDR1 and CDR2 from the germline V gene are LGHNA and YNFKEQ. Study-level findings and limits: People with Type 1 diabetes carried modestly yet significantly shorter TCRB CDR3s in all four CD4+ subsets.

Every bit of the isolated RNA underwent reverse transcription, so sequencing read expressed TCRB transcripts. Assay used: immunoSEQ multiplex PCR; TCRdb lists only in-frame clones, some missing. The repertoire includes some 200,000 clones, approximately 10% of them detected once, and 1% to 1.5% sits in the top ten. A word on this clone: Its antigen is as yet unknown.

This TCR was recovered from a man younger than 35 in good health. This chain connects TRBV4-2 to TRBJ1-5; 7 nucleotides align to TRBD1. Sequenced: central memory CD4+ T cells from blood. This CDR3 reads CASSLGTDNQPQHF. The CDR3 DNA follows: TGTGCCAGCAGCCTAGGGACAGACAATCAGCCCCAGCATTTT.